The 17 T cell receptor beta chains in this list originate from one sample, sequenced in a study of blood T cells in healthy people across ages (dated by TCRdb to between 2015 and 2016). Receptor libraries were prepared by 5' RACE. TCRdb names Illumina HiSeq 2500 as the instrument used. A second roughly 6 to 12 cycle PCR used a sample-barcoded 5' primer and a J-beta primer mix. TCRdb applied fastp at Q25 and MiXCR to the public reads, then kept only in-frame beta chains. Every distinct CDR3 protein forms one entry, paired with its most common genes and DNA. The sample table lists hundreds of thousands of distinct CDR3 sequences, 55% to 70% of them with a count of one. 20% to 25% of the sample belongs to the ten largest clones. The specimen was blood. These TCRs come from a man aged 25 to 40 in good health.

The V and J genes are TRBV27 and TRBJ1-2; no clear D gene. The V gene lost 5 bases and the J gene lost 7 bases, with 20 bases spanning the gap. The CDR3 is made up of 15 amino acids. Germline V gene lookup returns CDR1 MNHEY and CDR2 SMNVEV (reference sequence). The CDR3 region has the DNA TGTGCCAGCAGTCTCCCCATGGGCCGCGTGGGTGGCTACACCTTC. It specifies CASSLPMGRVGGYTF.

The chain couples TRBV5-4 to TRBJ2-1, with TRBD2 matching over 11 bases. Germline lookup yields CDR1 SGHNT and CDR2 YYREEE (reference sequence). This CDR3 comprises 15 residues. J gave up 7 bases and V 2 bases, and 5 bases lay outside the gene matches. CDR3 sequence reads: CASSFFPSGGNEQFF. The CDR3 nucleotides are TGTGCCAGCAGCTTTTTCCCTAGCGGGGGGAATGAGCAGTTCTTC. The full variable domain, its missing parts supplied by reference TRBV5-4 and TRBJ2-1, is ETGVTQSPTHLIKTRGQQVTLRCSSQSGHNTVSWYQQALGQGPQFIFQYYREEENGRGNFPPRFSGLQFPNYSSELNVNALELDDSALYLCASSFFPSGGNEQFFGPGTRLTVL.

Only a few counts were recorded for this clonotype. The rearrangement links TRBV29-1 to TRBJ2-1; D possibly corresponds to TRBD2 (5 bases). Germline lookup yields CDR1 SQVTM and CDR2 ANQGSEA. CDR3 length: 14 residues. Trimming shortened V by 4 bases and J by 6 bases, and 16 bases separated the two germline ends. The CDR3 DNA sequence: TGCAGCGTTGCCCCGACCCCACGGGGCAATGAGCAGTTCTTC. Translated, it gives CSVAPTPRGNEQFF.

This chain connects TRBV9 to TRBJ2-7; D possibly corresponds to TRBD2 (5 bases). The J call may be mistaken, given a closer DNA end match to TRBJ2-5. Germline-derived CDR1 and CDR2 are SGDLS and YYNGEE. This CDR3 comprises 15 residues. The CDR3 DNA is TGTGCCAGCAGCGTCTCGGGGTATAGAGGCGAGACCCAGTACTTC. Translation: CASSVSGYRGETQYF.

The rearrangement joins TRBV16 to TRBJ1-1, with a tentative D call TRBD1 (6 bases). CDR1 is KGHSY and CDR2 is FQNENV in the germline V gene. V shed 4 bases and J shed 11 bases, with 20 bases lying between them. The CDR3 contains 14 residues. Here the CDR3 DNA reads TGTGCCAGCAGCCCTGGCCCAGGGGTTGGTTTGGCTTTCTTT. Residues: CASSPGPGVGLAFF.

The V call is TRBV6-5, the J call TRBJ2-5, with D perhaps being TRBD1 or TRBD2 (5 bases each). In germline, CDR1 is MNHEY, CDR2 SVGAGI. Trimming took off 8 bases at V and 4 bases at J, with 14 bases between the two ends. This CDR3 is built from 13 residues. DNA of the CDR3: TGTGCCAGCCGGGGCTTCCTTGGAGAGACCCAGTACTTC. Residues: CASRGFLGETQYF.

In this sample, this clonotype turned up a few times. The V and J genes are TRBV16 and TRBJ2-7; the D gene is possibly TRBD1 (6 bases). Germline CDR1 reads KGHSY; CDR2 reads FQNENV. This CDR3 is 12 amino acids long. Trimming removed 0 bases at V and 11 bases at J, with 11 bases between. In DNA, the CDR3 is TGTGCCAGCAGCCAATCTGCAGGGGAGAAGTACTTC. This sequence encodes CASSQSAGEKYF.

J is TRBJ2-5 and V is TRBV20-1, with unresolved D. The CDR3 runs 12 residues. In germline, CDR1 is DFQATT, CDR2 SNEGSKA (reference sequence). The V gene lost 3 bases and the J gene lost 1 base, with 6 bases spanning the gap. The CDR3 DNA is TGCAGTGCTAGGCAGGTCCAAGAGACCCAGTACTTC. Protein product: CSARQVQETQYF.

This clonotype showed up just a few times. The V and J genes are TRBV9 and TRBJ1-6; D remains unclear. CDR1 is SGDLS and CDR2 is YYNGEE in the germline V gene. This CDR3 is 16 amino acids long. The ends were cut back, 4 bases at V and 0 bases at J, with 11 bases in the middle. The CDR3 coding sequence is TGTGCCAGCAGCAGCGGCGAGAGCTCCTATAATTCACCCCTCCACTTT. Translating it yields CASSSGESSYNSPLHF.

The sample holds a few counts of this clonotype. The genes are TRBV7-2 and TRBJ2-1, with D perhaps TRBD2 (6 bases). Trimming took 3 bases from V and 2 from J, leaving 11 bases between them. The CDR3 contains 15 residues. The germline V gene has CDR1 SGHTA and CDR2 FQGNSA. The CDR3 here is CASSFSEGTYNEQFF. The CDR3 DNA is TGTGCCAGCAGCTTTTCGGAGGGAACCTACAATGAGCAGTTCTTC.

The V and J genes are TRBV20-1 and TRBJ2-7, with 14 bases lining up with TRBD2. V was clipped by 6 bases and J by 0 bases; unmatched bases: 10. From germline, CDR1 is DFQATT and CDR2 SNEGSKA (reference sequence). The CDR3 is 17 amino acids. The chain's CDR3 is CSASGLAGDRDSYEQYF. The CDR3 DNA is TGCAGTGCCTCGGGACTAGCGGGAGATAGAGACTCCTACGAGCAGTACTTC.

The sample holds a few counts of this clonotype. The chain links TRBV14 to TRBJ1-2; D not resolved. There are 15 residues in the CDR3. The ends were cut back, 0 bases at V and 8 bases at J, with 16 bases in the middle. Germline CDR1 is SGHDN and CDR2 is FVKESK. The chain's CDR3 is CASSQDSSPARGYTF. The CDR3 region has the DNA TGTGCCAGCAGCCAAGACAGCTCCCCAGCGAGAGGCTACACCTTC.

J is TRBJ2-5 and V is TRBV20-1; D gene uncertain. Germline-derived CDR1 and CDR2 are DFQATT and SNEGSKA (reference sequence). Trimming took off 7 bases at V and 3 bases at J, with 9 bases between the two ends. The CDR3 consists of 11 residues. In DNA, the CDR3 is TGCAGTGACATCCGAGAAGAGACCCAGTACTTC. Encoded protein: CSDIREETQYF.

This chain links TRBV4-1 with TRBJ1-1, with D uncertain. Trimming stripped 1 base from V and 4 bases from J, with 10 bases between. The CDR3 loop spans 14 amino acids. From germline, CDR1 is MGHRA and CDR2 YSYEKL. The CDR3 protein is CASSQGHDRTEAFF. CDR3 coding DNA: TGCGCCAGCAGCCAAGGCCACGATCGCACTGAAGCTTTCTTT.

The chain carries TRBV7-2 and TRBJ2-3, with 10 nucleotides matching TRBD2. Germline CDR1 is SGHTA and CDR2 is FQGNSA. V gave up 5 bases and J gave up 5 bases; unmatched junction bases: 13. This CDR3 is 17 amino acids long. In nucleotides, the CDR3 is TGTGCCAGCAGCCAGGGGGGACTAGCGCGGGGGATAGATACGCAGTATTTT. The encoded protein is CASSQGGLARGIDTQYF.

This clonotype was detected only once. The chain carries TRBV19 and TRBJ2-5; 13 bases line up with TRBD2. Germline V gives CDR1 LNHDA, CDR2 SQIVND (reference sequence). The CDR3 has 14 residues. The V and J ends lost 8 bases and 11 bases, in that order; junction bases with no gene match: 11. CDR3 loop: CASRGLAGAREQYF. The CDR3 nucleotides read TGTGCCAGTCGAGGACTAGCGGGAGCTCGGGAGCAGTACTTC.

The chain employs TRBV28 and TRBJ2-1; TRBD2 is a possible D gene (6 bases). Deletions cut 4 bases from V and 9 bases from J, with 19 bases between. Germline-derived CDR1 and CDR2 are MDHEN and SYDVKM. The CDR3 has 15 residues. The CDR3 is CASSYRGLRSSEQFF. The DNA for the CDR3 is TGTGCCAGCAGTTACCGGGGACTCCGGAGCAGTGAGCAGTTCTTC.